The 9 T cell receptor beta chains below come from one sample, sequenced in a study of cytomegalovirus exposure and HLA in healthy donors (dated by TCRdb to 2015 to 2018). The protocol used for the library was the immunoSEQ multiplex PCR assay. For the multiplex PCR, a mixture combining 60 forward primers for TCR Vbeta segments and 13 reverse primers for TCR Jbeta segments was used. TCRdb provides this immuneACCESS table in a form limited to in-frame rearrangements. Some clones are lacking; in checked studies, under half of them reflect an unresolved V gene, and why the rest are absent is not known. In all, the sample holds roughly 240,000 clones, and roughly 87% of those were seen once. 4.5% to 6% of the sample goes to the ten largest clones. The specimen sequenced was PBMCs. These receptors originate from a woman aged 40 to 50 in good health and CMV-seropositive.

This chain connects TRBV29-1 to TRBJ2-1, with 11 nucleotides matching TRBD1. In germline, CDR1 is SQVTM, CDR2 ANQGSEA. V shed 7 bases, J shed 4 bases, and the junction held 3 bases outside the gene matches. The CDR3 runs 13 residues. CDR3 nucleotides: TGCAGCGCGGGACAGGGGGGTTACAATGAGCAGTTCTTC. Translation gives CSAGQGGYNEQFF.

The chain uses TRBV2 and TRBJ2-2; 8 nucleotides agree with TRBD2. V gave up 4 bases and J gave up 7 bases; unmatched junction bases: 2. This CDR3 comprises 13 residues. CDR1 and CDR2 (germline): SNHLY, FYNNEI. This CDR3 reads CASSVAGGGELFF. CDR3 nucleotides: TGTGCCAGCAGTGTTGCGGGAGGCGGGGAGCTGTTTTTT. Full variable domain (remainder filled in from reference TRBV2 and TRBJ2-2): EPEVTQTPSHQVTQMGQEVILRCVPISNHLYFYWYRQILGQKVEFLVSFYNNEISEKSEIFDDQFSVERPDGSNFTLKIRSTKLEDSAMYFCASSVAGGGELFFGEGSRLTVL.

This clone was recorded a few times. This sequence joins TRBV4-3 and TRBJ1-4; no firm D call. V was shortened by 1 base and J by 10 bases, with 16 bases between the two germline ends. Germline-derived CDR1 and CDR2 are LGHNA and YSLEER. The CDR3 loop spans 15 amino acids. In DNA form, the CDR3 reads TGCGCCAGCAGCCAAGTTCTAGGACGGGATCGAAAACTGTTTTTT. This codes for CASSQVLGRDRKLFF.

This clone appeared once. The rearrangement joins TRBV28 to TRBJ2-1; 10 bases are a match to TRBD2. Germline V lookup: CDR1 MDHEN, CDR2 SYDVKM. The CDR3 covers 19 residues. With 4 bases clipped from V and 5 bases from J, the junction kept 17 bases outside the gene matches. CDR3 residues: CASSSLLTSGIPGHNEQFF. CDR3 coding DNA: TGTGCCAGCAGTTCTCTGCTTACTAGCGGGATTCCCGGCCACAATGAGCAGTTCTTC. Full variable domain (remainder filled in from reference TRBV28 and TRBJ2-1): DVKVTQSSRYLVKRTGEKVFLECVQDMDHENMFWYRQDPGLGLRLIYFSYDVKMKEKGDIPEGYSVSREKKERFSLILESASTNQTSMYLCASSSLLTSGIPGHNEQFFGPGTRLTVL.

A few counts support this clone. The V call is TRBV19, the J call TRBJ2-1, with D perhaps TRBD2 (6 bases). The CDR3 is 15 amino acids. Trimming left V 3 bases short and J 5 bases short, with 14 bases between. Germline lookup yields CDR1 LNHDA and CDR2 SQIVND (reference sequence). The CDR3 bases are TGTGCCAGTAGTATGCGGGGACCAGGACACAATGAGCAGTTCTTC. Protein sequence: CASSMRGPGHNEQFF.

The chain joins TRBV30 to TRBJ1-5; D may be TRBD1 (5 bases). V was cut by 0 bases and J by 3 bases, with 15 bases left in between. Germline V lookup: CDR1 GTSNPN, CDR2 SVGIG (reference sequence). The CDR3 is made up of 16 amino acids. As DNA, the CDR3 is TGTGCCTGGAGTGTACCAGGCAGGGCCTTCAATCAGCCCCAGCATTTT. Protein: CAWSVPGRAFNQPQHF.

V usage is TRBV4-3 and J usage is TRBJ1-2, with 7 bases matching TRBD1. The CDR3 sequence is 16 residues long. CDR1 LGHNA and CDR2 YSLEER come from the germline V gene. The junction had 9 bases not matched to a gene; V was cut back by 1 base and J by 4 bases. The CDR3 coding sequence is TGCGCCAGCAGCCAAGTCTCCGAGACAGGGTTCTATGGCTACACCTTC. Its translation: CASSQVSETGFYGYTF.

V usage is TRBV10-3 and J usage is TRBJ2-4; TRBD2 might be the D (6 bases). This CDR3 spans 15 amino acids. CDR1 ENHRY and CDR2 SYGVKD come from the germline V gene. V gave up 4 bases and J gave up 3 bases, with 13 bases separating them. The CDR3 bases are TGTGCCATCAGTGCGGAAGGAGGGGTCAAAAACATTCAGTACTTC. Amino acid sequence: CAISAEGGVKNIQYF.

The chain employs TRBV5-1 and TRBJ2-7; a weak D match, TRBD2 (6 bases). Trimming took 0 bases from V and 0 from J, leaving 16 bases between them. CDR3 length equals 17 residues. The V gene's germline CDR1 is SGHRS and CDR2 YFSETQ. This chain's CDR3 is CASSLAGGMVFSYEQYF. The CDR3 nucleotides read TGCGCCAGCAGCTTGGCTGGGGGGATGGTCTTCTCCTACGAGCAGTACTTC.